The 18 T cell receptor beta chains listed next were all sequenced from one sample in a study of post-analysis software for immune sequencing data (dated by TCRdb to the mid-2010s). No antigen has been assigned to these receptors. The method was PCR. Data came from an Illumina HiSeq 2500. To reduce PCR and sequencing biases, unique molecular identifiers were built into the TCR beta cDNA libraries. TCRdb ran its own pipeline on the public reads, namely fastp trimming at Q25 and MiXCR clone calling, and kept in-frame beta chains. For every CDR3 protein sequence, its rows merge into one entry that carries the most common genes and DNA. The sample table lists roughly 580,000 distinct CDR3 sequences, about 40% of them with a count of one. Roughly 1.7% of the sample belongs to the ten largest clones. Paper-wide results and their limitations: Patients showed significantly higher frequencies than controls for a handful of TRBV segments, among them TRBV5-6, TRBV5-1 and TRBV20-1.

What was sequenced was blood. These TCRs come from a girl aged 10 to 17 with multiple sclerosis.

This CDR3 reads CASSREGQGTDTQYF. The CDR3 DNA reads TGTGCCAGCAGTCGGGAGGGACAGGGCACAGATACGCAGTATTTT. The J gene is TRBJ2-3, the V gene TRBV2, with D perhaps being TRBD1 or TRBD2 (8 bases each). The CDR3 runs to 15 residues. V lost 5 bases to trimming and J lost 1 base, with 13 bases between them. In germline, CDR1 is SNHLY, CDR2 FYNNEI.

The chain joins TRBV4-1 to TRBJ1-4, with D possibly TRBD1 on 6 matching bases. V lost 2 bases and J 2 bases, leaving 12 bases between the germline ends. This CDR3 has 16 residues. Germline V CDR1 and CDR2: MGHRA, YSYEKL. The CDR3 DNA reads as TGCGCCAGCAGCCAACAGGGGACGCAGACTAATGAAAAACTGTTTTTT. Translation gives CASSQQGTQTNEKLFF.

For the CDR3, the DNA is TGCGCCAGCAGCTTGGGGCAAACCGCCTACAATGAGCAGTTCTTC. This encodes CASSLGQTAYNEQFF. The chain is built from TRBV5-1 and TRBJ2-1; no firm D call. Trimming left V 0 bases short and J 2 bases short, with 9 bases between. The CDR3 spans 15 residues. Germline V CDR1 and CDR2: SGHRS, YFSETQ.

The V gene is TRBV6-6, the J gene TRBJ2-5, with D possibly being TRBD2 (6 bases). Germline-derived CDR1 and CDR2 are MNHNY and SVGAGI (reference sequence). The CDR3 loop spans 13 amino acids. V dropped 6 bases and J dropped 1 base, with 9 bases sitting between them. CDR3 residues: CASRRGSQETQYF. The CDR3 DNA follows: TGTGCCAGCAGGCGGGGCTCCCAAGAGACCCAGTACTTC.

V and J are TRBV20-1 and TRBJ1-2; 9 positions agree with TRBD1. The CDR3 length is 11 residues. In germline, CDR1 is DFQATT, CDR2 SNEGSKA (reference sequence). CDR3 protein: CRRQGVDGYTF. The CDR3 nucleotides read TGCAGGAGACAGGGGGTCGATGGCTACACCTTC.

In this sample, this clonotype turned up once. The genes are TRBV6-6 and TRBJ2-5, with 11 nucleotides matching TRBD1. The tail of the sequence fits TRBJ2-7 better, so the J call may be wrong. Germline-derived CDR1 and CDR2 are MNHNY and SVGAGI (reference sequence). The CDR3 runs 17 residues. Here the CDR3 reads CASSPGQGVEAAYEQYF. The CDR3 nucleotides are TGTGCCAGCAGTCCGGGACAGGGGGTTGAGGCGGCCTACGAGCAGTACTTC.

This rearrangement joins TRBV20-1 to TRBJ2-3, with D possibly TRBD2 on 5 matching bases. Germline CDR1 is DFQATT and CDR2 is SNEGSKA (reference sequence). The CDR3 is 15 amino acids. V was cut by 1 base and J by 2 bases, with 13 bases left in between. CDR3: CSARVSVITTDTQYF. CDR3 in DNA: TGCAGTGCTAGAGTTAGCGTTATTACCACAGATACGCAGTATTTT.

This chain connects TRBV12-3 or TRBV12-4 to TRBJ1-2; TRBD1 aligns across 8 bases. J lost 2 bases, V lost 6 bases, and 8 bases had no gene match. This CDR3 contains 15 residues. The CDR3 coding sequence is TGTGCCAGCAGCCCCCCGGACAGGGAGAACTATGGCTACACCTTC. Translation: CASSPPDRENYGYTF.

V usage is TRBV5-1 and J usage is TRBJ1-1; weak D call: TRBD1 (6 bases). Germline V lookup: CDR1 SGHRS, CDR2 YFSETQ. Trimming removed 5 bases at V and 6 bases at J, with 26 bases between. The CDR3 is 17 amino acids. The chain's CDR3 is CASRQGLGTDSRAEAFF. CDR3 bases: TGCGCCAGCAGACAGGGTCTGGGGACGGATAGTAGGGCTGAAGCTTTCTTT.

This clonotype was observed a few times. The rearrangement links TRBV6-6 to TRBJ2-1; 7 nucleotides match TRBD2. The end of the DNA fits TRBJ2-7 better, so the J call may be wrong. This CDR3 has 14 residues. From germline, CDR1 is MNHNY and CDR2 SVGAGI (reference sequence). The CDR3 bases are TGTGCCAGCAGCTCTAGCGGCGCCTACAATGAGCAGTACTTC. Protein product: CASSSSGAYNEQYF.

This sequence joins TRBV11-2 and TRBJ1-2, with D tentatively TRBD1 (6 bases). The CDR3 runs to 17 residues. Trimming took 4 bases from V and 0 from J, leaving 18 bases between them. CDR1 is SGHAT and CDR2 is FQNNGV in the germline V gene. The CDR3, as DNA: TGTGCCAGCAGCTCCATCGGGACACCGAAGCCTAACTATGGCTACACCTTC. Protein sequence: CASSSIGTPKPNYGYTF.

This clonotype was observed once. This chain connects TRBV12-3 or TRBV12-4 to TRBJ2-3; possibly TRBD2 for D (7 bases). This CDR3 comprises 15 residues. The V end was cut by 4 bases, the J end by 2 bases, with 13 bases between. The DNA for the CDR3 is TGTGCCAGCAGTTCGTACGGGGGGCCCACAGATACGCAGTATTTT. It yields the protein CASSSYGGPTDTQYF.

The rearrangement links TRBV12-3 or TRBV12-4 to TRBJ1-2, with TRBD1 matching 7 bases. This CDR3 has 12 residues. V trimming: 5 bases; J trimming: 7 bases; junction bases outside the gene matches: 4. The CDR3 sequence is CASSTNRGGYTF. CDR3 DNA sequence: TGTGCCAGCAGTACTAACAGGGGTGGCTACACCTTC.

This clonotype was detected only once. This chain links TRBV14 with TRBJ1-5; D is undetermined. CDR1 and CDR2 (germline): SGHDN, FVKESK. The CDR3 runs to 15 residues. Trimming left V 3 bases short and J 0 bases short, with 9 bases between. CDR3 sequence (DNA): TGTGCCAGCAGCCACATGGCCCGTAGCAATCAGCCCCAGCATTTT. Its protein is CASSHMARSNQPQHF.

The V gene is TRBV12-3 or TRBV12-4, the J gene TRBJ2-3, with 8 bases lining up with TRBD2. After removal of 2 bases from V and 1 base from J, the junction contained 14 bases not matched to a gene. The CDR3 is made up of 19 amino acids. CDR3 in DNA: TGTGCCAGCAGTTTAAGGGGCGGGGGGCTCCTCGTTGGCACAGATACGCAGTATTTT. Translating gives CASSLRGGGLLVGTDTQYF.

The chain employs TRBV29-1 and TRBJ1-5; D not resolved. In germline, CDR1 is SQVTM, CDR2 ANQGSEA. CDR3 length: 11 amino acids. Between the trimmed V and J ends, which lost 4 bases and 0 bases, there was a span of 1 base. CDR3 region: CSVGSNQPQHF. CDR3 nucleotides: TGCAGCGTTGGTAGCAATCAGCCCCAGCATTTT. Complete variable domain (other parts from reference TRBV29-1 and TRBJ1-5): SAVISQKPSRDICQRGTSLTIQCQVDSQVTMMFWYRQQPGQSLTLIATANQGSEATYESGFVIDKFPISRPNLTFSTLTVSNMSPEDSSIYLCSVGSNQPQHFGDGTRLSIL.

The chain employs TRBV5-6 and TRBJ2-7, with TRBD2 identical over 7 bases. CDR1 and CDR2 from the germline V gene are SGHDT and YYEEEE. With V trimmed by 4 bases and J by 0 bases, 7 bases remained unmatched. The CDR3 contains 15 residues. CDR3 nucleotides: TGTGCCAGCAGCCCAGGGAGCGGGGCCTCCTACGAGCAGTACTTC. It encodes CASSPGSGASYEQYF.

Only a few counts were recorded for this clonotype. The V and J genes are TRBV5-1 and TRBJ2-3; a possible D gene is TRBD1 (6 bases). CDR3 length equals 14 residues. V shed 6 bases and J shed 2 bases, with 13 bases lying between them. Germline V gene sequence: CDR1 SGHRS, CDR2 YFSETQ. As DNA, the CDR3 is TGCGCCAGCAAAGGGCAGGGGACCACAGATACGCAGTATTTT. It translates to CASKGQGTTDTQYF.